What follows are 10 T cell receptor beta chains derived from one specimen sequenced in a study of regulatory T cells in long-lasting Graves disease. Time point described: persistent/refractory GD, antithyroid drugs over 5 years with positive TRAb. The TCR library used RNA extracted from PBMCs. Arm-PCR of CDR3 regions and iRepertoire HTBI primers were used to build TCR beta libraries. TCRdb re-analysed the multiplex PCR reads in MiXCR, keeping a single row per CDR3 protein. The sample includes 600,000 to 850,000 distinct CDR3 sequences, 25% to 30% of them seen just once. Material: peripheral blood mononuclear cells (PBMCs), obtained when the disease was refractory, from a patient treated with antithyroid drugs. The receptors come from a female donor with Graves disease.

The rearrangement joins TRBV11-3 to TRBJ2-7, with a possible D match to TRBD2 (6 bases). V was shortened by 5 bases and J by 5 bases, with 10 bases between the two germline ends. The germline V gene has CDR1 SGHNT and CDR2 YENEEA. The CDR3 covers 12 residues. CDR3 sequence (DNA): TGTGCCAGCAGCCGGGACTGCCACGAGCAGTACTTC. Its protein product is CASSRDCHEQYF.

The chain links TRBV5-1 to TRBJ2-7; 11 bases are a match to TRBD1. Trimming took 2 bases from V and 5 from J; bases not matched to a gene: 9. The germline gives CDR1 SGHRS, CDR2 YFSETQ. CDR3 length equals 16 residues. The CDR3 sequence: CASSFGGQGGLHEQYF. In DNA form, the CDR3 reads TGCGCCAGCAGCTTTGGGGGACAGGGGGGGCTCCACGAGCAGTACTTC.

The J gene is TRBJ2-7, the V gene TRBV20-1; TRBD2 matches at 8 bases. Looked up from germline, CDR1 is DFQATT and CDR2 is SNEGSKA (reference sequence). The CDR3 spans 15 residues. Trimming removed 6 bases from V and 2 bases from J; junction bases left unmatched: 12. CDR3 loop: CSATKSGGKPYEQYF. The CDR3 coding sequence is TGCAGTGCCACGAAAAGCGGGGGAAAACCCTACGAGCAGTACTTC.

This chain joins TRBV20-1 and TRBJ2-2; possibly TRBD1 for D (6 bases). From germline, CDR1 is DFQATT and CDR2 SNEGSKA (reference sequence). V was trimmed by 7 bases and J by 5 bases, leaving 11 bases between them. The CDR3 covers 12 residues. CDR3 loop: CSVPGETGELFF. The CDR3 coding sequence is TGCAGTGTCCCAGGGGAGACCGGGGAGCTGTTTTTT.

This clonotype showed up many times. V and J are TRBV12-3 or TRBV12-4 and TRBJ1-1; tentatively, D is TRBD1 (5 bases). The CDR3 totals 13 residues. Between the trimmed V and J ends, which lost 7 bases and 5 bases, there was a span of 14 bases. Here the CDR3 DNA reads TGTGCCAGCACCGCGGGAGGGGAAACTGAAGCTTTCTTT. The encoded protein is CASTAGGETEAFF.

Only a few counts were recorded for this clonotype. This chain links TRBV6-1 with TRBJ2-2, with 9 nucleotides matching TRBD1. The CDR3 is 14 amino acids. Germline V gene sequence: CDR1 MNHNS, CDR2 SASEGT. The ends lost 6 bases at V and 5 bases at J; junction bases unmatched: 4. CDR3 sequence reads: CASSPGTGTGELFF. Here the CDR3 DNA reads TGTGCCAGCAGCCCCGGGACAGGGACCGGGGAGCTGTTTTTT.

This clonotype came up a few times. The chain joins TRBV6-1 to TRBJ1-6; TRBD1 agrees at 7 bases. This CDR3 is built from 14 residues. Trimming took 6 bases from V and 6 from J; bases not matched to a gene: 5. Germline CDR1 is MNHNS and CDR2 is SASEGT. The CDR3 DNA sequence: TGTGCCAGCAGCAACAGGGGAACTAATTCACCCCTCCACTTT. The encoded protein is CASSNRGTNSPLHF.

The chain uses TRBV5-1 and TRBJ1-2; D unresolved. Trimming removed 0 bases from V and 1 base from J, with 13 bases in between. Germline V gives CDR1 SGHRS, CDR2 YFSETQ. CDR3 size: 16 residues. In DNA form, the CDR3 reads TGCGCCAGCAGCTTGGAGGGCTACGACCTTAACTATGGCTACACCTTC. It translates to CASSLEGYDLNYGYTF.

The V call is TRBV27, the J call TRBJ1-1; D unresolved. Germline CDR1 MNHEY, CDR2 SMNVEV (reference sequence). This CDR3 has 14 residues. The germline V and J ends were trimmed by 2 bases and 4 bases, with 11 bases remaining between them. The chain's CDR3 is CASSLAEFVTEAFF. As DNA, the CDR3 is TGTGCCAGCAGTTTAGCCGAATTTGTCACTGAAGCTTTCTTT.

Many counts were recorded for this clonotype. CDR3 amino acids: CASDRGQEGYTF. The CDR3 nucleotides read TGTGCCTCGGACAGGGGGCAAGAAGGCTACACCTTC. The rearrangement joins TRBV30 to TRBJ1-2; 11 positions agree with TRBD1. This CDR3 region has 12 residues. The trim removed 7 bases at V and 8 bases at J, leaving 6 bases unmatched. Germline V gene data show CDR1 as GTSNPN and CDR2 as SVGIG (reference sequence).